Ten or more counts support the clone carrying this T cell receptor beta chain. What it binds is not known. The data derive from a study of T-cell memory formation after mild COVID-19. The study's findings and limits: Shrinking CD4+ clones resided mostly in CM and EM, and CD8+ ones in EMRA. Contracting clones from day 15 to 85 showed balanced CD4/CD8; later expanders favored CD4+. Some clones that responded turned up in pre-infection memory, which suggests that cross-reactive memory joined in.

It was 5'RACE with constant-segment primers that produced the TCR alpha and TCR beta cDNA libraries, which carried sample barcodes and UMIs. One entry per CDR3 protein results from TCRdb running MiXCR on the 5' RACE reads. The data contain around 340,000 distinct CDR3 sequences, approximately 15% of them singletons. CDR3 length equals 15 residues. Losses at the gene ends were 5 bases for V and 4 bases for J; bases not matched to a gene: 7. Germline V gene data show CDR1 as SEHNR and CDR2 as FQNEAQ (reference sequence). The chain uses TRBV7-9 and TRBJ2-2, with 7 bases identical to TRBD1. Sequencing was carried out using PBMCs or a T cell subset sorted from them (not recorded which). This TCR came from a man between 18 and 35 years old who had mild COVID-19 (a few samples of this study predate the infection). Cell type and time point are not known. The chain's CDR3 is CASSIPGQPTGELFF. In DNA, the CDR3 is TGTGCCAGCAGCATCCCGGGACAGCCCACCGGGGAGCTGTTTTTT.